Listed below are T cell receptor beta chains from one sample, sequenced in a study of CD8+CD57+ T cells in acquired aplastic anemia. MiXCR, applied by TCRdb to the reads, yields one record per CDR3 protein. Of about 120,000 distinct CDR3 sequences detected, 45% to 60% appear once; the ten largest clones hold 25% to 30%. Material for sequencing was sorted CD4+, CD8+, or CD8+CD57+ T cells (not recorded which) from PBMCs. Every receptor here comes from a human donor with aplastic anemia. Both conserved end residues are part of each CDR3. Fields, in order: clone size, V gene, J gene, D gene, CDR3 DNA, CDR3 protein. D genes are given only for firm matches. Only part of the rows carry a size: once, few, many, or a class if the clone is expanded.

-	TRBV15	TRBJ1-6	-	TGTGCCACCATTCCCTTGGGAAGCCGGGGGAATTCACCCCTCCACTTT	CATIPLGSRGNSPLHF
-	TRBV20-1	TRBJ1-5	-	TGCAGTGCATCACCGACAGGAGGGGGTCAGCCCCAGCATTTT	CSASPTGGGQPQHF
-	TRBV9	TRBJ2-1	-	TGCGCCAGCAGCCCCGCCGTCAATGAGCAGTTCTTC	CASSPAVNEQFF
many	TRBV4-3	TRBJ1-1	-	TGCGCCAGCAGCCAAGGAACCGGGAAGACTGAAGCTTTCTTT	CASSQGTGKTEAFF
-	TRBV7-9	TRBJ2-2	-	TGTGCCAGCAGCTTGGAGGCGGACACCGGGGAGCTGTTTTTT	CASSLEADTGELFF
few	TRBV2	TRBJ1-1	-	TGTGCCAGCAGTGTAAGAAGGCAGGGACAAAACACTGAAGCTTTCTTT	CASSVRRQGQNTEAFF
-	TRBV12-3/TRBV12-4	TRBJ2-7	TRBD1	TGTGCCAGCAGCTGGGACCCTGGGACAGGGACCTACGAGCAGTACTTC	CASSWDPGTGTYEQYF
many	TRBV5-4	TRBJ2-7	TRBD2	TGTGCCAGCAGCGACCCGGGACTAGCGGGCGGCCGCTACGAGCAGTACTTC	CASSDPGLAGGRYEQYF
once	TRBV15	TRBJ1-1	TRBD1	TGTGCCACCAGGGCAGGGGGAAACACTGAAGCTTTCTTT	CATRAGGNTEAFF
few	TRBV7-9	TRBJ2-1	-	TGTGCCAGCAGCTTGCTGATACCGTTCTTC	CASSLLIPFF
-	TRBV19	TRBJ1-1	TRBD1	TGTGCCAGTAGTCGACAGGGGAACTTCGAGACTGAAGCTTTCTTT	CASSRQGNFETEAFF
-	TRBV7-9	TRBJ1-2	-	TGTGCCAGCAGTTTAGTAGCAGGGCAGTATGGCTACACCTTC	CASSLVAGQYGYTF
-	TRBV15	TRBJ1-1	TRBD1	TGTGCCACCAGCGTACGACAGGGGGGGACTGAAGCTTTCTTT	CATSVRQGGTEAFF
once	TRBV7-9	TRBJ1-2	-	TGTGCCAGCAGCTCCAAGTTGGGCAGGGGTTCAGGCTATGGCTACACCTTC	CASSSKLGRGSGYGYTF
once	TRBV10-3	TRBJ2-5	TRBD2	TGTGCCATCAGTGATGTTGGTAGCGGGAAACCAGGGGAAGAGACCCAGTACTTC	CAISDVGSGKPGEETQYF
few	TRBV20-1	TRBJ1-2	TRBD1	TGCAGTGCCCCGGGAGAAACAGGGGTAAATTATGGCTACACCTTC	CSAPGETGVNYGYTF
many	TRBV24-1	TRBJ2-3	-	TGTGCCACCAGTGACTCGGGTGGGAGTGTCTCAGATACGCAGTATTTT	CATSDSGGSVSDTQYF
once	TRBV20-1	TRBJ1-1	-	TGCAGTGCTAGAGATGGGACCATGAACACTGAAGCTTTCTTT	CSARDGTMNTEAFF
-	TRBV11-1	TRBJ2-1	TRBD1	TGTGCCAGCAGCCCTAGTGGAGGACAGGGTTTTTTTGAGCAGTTCTTC	CASSPSGGQGFFEQFF
many	TRBV6-1	TRBJ1-1	TRBD1	TGTGCCAGCAGTGAAGGGACAGGGGGCACTGAAGCTTTCTTT	CASSEGTGGTEAFF
few	TRBV12-5	TRBJ2-3	-	TGTGCTAGTGGTTTGTTTCCAGATACGCAGTATTTT	CASGLFPDTQYF
-	TRBV25-1	TRBJ2-3	-	TGTGCCAGCAGTGTCCCAGATACGCAGTATTTT	CASSVPDTQYF
-	TRBV19	TRBJ2-3	TRBD2	TGTGCCAGTAGCTTCGAGGTGCTAGCGGGTTTAGATACGCAGTATTTT	CASSFEVLAGLDTQYF
-	TRBV6-4	TRBJ1-1	-	TGTGCCAGCAGTGACTCGACAGAGAACACTGAAGCTTTCTTT	CASSDSTENTEAFF
many	TRBV20-1	TRBJ2-7	-	TGCAGTGCTCCCGGGGACACAGAAACACCCTACGAGCAGTACTTC	CSAPGDTETPYEQYF
-	TRBV10-3	TRBJ1-6	-	TGTGCCATCAGACCCGACAGCCGGAATTCACCCCTCCACTTT	CAIRPDSRNSPLHF
-	TRBV3-1	TRBJ1-3	-	TGTGCCAGCAGCCAAGAGTACCAGAGCTCTGGAAACACCATATATTTT	CASSQEYQSSGNTIYF
few	TRBV25-1	TRBJ2-1	-	TGTGCCAGCTCCTTAATCTCCGGGACAATCAATGAGCAGTTCTTC	CASSLISGTINEQFF
few	TRBV7-8	TRBJ2-5	-	TGTGCCAGCAGCTTAGACATAGTAGAGACCCAGTACTTC	CASSLDIVETQYF
few	TRBV27	TRBJ2-1	TRBD1	TGTGCCAGCCGACAGGGATACAATGAGCAGTTCTTC	CASRQGYNEQFF
medium-sized	TRBV10-3	TRBJ1-5	-	TGTGCCATCAGGGACATCTCCAATCAGCCCCAGCATTTT	CAIRDISNQPQHF
many	TRBV5-6	TRBJ2-5	-	TGTGCCAGCAGCTTTAGCAGGGAAGAGACCCAGTACTTC	CASSFSREETQYF
-	TRBV27	TRBJ2-7	TRBD1	TGTGCCAGCAGTTCCTGGGGGACAGACGCCTCCTACGAGCAGTACTTC	CASSSWGTDASYEQYF
-	TRBV2	TRBJ1-4	-	TGTGCCAGCAAGACAACTTCCGAAAAACTGTTTTTT	CASKTTSEKLFF
-	TRBV7-8	TRBJ2-1	TRBD2	TGTGCCAGCAGCTTCGGACTAGCGGGGGCTCGTGAGCAGTTCTTC	CASSFGLAGAREQFF
few	TRBV27	TRBJ1-6	-	TGTGCCAGCAGTTTATCTGTGGGTTGGCAGGGTCCTTCACCCCTCCACTTT	CASSLSVGWQGPSPLHF
few	TRBV6-2/TRBV6-3	TRBJ1-1	-	TGTGCCAGCAGTCCCAGAAAGAAGGGCGCTGAAGCTTTCTTT	CASSPRKKGAEAFF
large	TRBV7-2	TRBJ2-3	-	TGTGCCAGCAGCCCCCTCCGGGGGGCGGATACGCAGTATTTT	CASSPLRGADTQYF
-	TRBV19	TRBJ1-2	-	TGTGCCAGTAGTAAACGGCCCAACTATGGCTACACCTTC	CASSKRPNYGYTF
-	TRBV20-1	TRBJ1-1	-	TGCAGTGCTAGGGGGGTGGACACCGCGGATACTGAAGCTTTCTTT	CSARGVDTADTEAFF
-	TRBV25-1	TRBJ1-1	-	TGTGCCAGCAGTGAATATCCCGTCTCTGAAGCTTTCTTT	CASSEYPVSEAFF
-	TRBV7-2	TRBJ2-1	TRBD2	TGTGCCAGCAATACTAGCGGAGGTAATGAGCAGTTCTTC	CASNTSGGNEQFF
few	TRBV20-1	TRBJ2-1	TRBD2	TGCAGTGCTATCCACCCTAGCGGGAGCTCCTACAATGAGCAGTTCTTC	CSAIHPSGSSYNEQFF
-	TRBV29-1	TRBJ2-1	-	TGCAGCGTGGACAGTTACAATGAGCAGATCTTC	CSVDSYNEQIF
-	TRBV20-1	TRBJ1-1	-	TGCAGTGTTATTTGGGGCGGTGAAGCTTTCTTT	CSVIWGGEAFF